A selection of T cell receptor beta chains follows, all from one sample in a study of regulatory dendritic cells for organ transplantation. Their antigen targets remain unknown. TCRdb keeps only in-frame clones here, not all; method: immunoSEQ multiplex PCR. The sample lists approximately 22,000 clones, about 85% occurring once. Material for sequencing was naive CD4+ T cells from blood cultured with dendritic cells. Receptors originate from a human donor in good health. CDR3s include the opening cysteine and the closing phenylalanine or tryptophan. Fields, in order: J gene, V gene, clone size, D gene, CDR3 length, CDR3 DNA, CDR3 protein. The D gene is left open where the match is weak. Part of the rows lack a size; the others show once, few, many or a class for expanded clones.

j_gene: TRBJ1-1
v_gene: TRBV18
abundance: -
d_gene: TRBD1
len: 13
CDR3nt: TGTGCCAGCTCGTACGGGACAGACACTGAAGCTTTCTTT
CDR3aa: CASSYGTDTEAFF

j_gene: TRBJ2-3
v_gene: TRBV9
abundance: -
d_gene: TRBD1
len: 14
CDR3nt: TGTGCCAGCAGCCCGACAGGGAACACAGATACGCAGTATTTT
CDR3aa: CASSPTGNTDTQYF

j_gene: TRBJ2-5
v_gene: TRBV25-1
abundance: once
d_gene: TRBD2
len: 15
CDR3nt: TGTGCCAGCAGTGGATGGATTAGCGGGGCGGAGACCCAGTACTTC
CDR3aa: CASSGWISGAETQYF

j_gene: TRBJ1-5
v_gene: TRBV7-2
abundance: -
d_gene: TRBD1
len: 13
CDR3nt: TGTGCCAGCAGCTTAGTACAGGGGGCGGCCCAGCATTTT
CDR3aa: CASSLVQGAAQHF

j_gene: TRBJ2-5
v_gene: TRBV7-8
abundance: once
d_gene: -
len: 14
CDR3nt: TGTGCCAGCAGCTTTCAAGTCGGCGGGATGGCCCAGTACTTC
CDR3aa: CASSFQVGGMAQYF

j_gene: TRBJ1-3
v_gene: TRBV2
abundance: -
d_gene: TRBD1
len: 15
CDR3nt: TGTGCCAGCACCACCGGGACAGGGCCTGGAAACACCATATATTTT
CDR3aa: CASTTGTGPGNTIYF

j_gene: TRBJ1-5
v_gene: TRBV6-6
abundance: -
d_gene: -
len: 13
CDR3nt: TGTGCCAGCAGTTTAGCGGTTGCGGAGCCCCAGCATTTT
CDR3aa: CASSLAVAEPQHF

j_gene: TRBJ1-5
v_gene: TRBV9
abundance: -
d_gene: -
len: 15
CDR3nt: TGTGCCAGCAGCGGGTCCCCGGGACGCAATCAGCCCCAGCATTTT
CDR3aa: CASSGSPGRNQPQHF

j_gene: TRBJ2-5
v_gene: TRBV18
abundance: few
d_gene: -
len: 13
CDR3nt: TGTGCCAGCTCACAGCAGGGGACAGAGACCCAGTACTTC
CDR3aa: CASSQQGTETQYF

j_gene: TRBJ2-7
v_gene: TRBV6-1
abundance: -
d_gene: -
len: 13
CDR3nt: TGTGCCAGCAGCGCGGGGTATTCCTACGAGCAGTACTTC
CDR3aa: CASSAGYSYEQYF

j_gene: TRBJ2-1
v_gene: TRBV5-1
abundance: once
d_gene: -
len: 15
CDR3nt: TGCGCCAGCAGCCTGCCGGGTACAGGATACAATGAGCAGTTCTTC
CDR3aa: CASSLPGTGYNEQFF

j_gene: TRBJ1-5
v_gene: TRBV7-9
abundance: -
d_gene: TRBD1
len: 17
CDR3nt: TGTGCCAGCAGCTCCGGGCCGGGACAGGGGGGGAATCAGCCCCAGCATTTT
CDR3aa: CASSSGPGQGGNQPQHF

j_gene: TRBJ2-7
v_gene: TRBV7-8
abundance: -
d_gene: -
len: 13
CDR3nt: TGTGCCAGCAGACCGGACGGCCCCTACGAGCAGTACTTC
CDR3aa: CASRPDGPYEQYF

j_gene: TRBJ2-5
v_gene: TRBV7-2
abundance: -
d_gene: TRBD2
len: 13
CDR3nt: TGTGCCACCAGCGGGGGGCGCGCGGAGACCCAGTACTTC
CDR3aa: CATSGGRAETQYF

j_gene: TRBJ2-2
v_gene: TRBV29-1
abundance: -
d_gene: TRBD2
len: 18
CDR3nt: TGCAGCGTACCCGCTCCCGGGACTAGCGGGGTGAACACCGGGGAGCTGTTTTTT
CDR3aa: CSVPAPGTSGVNTGELFF

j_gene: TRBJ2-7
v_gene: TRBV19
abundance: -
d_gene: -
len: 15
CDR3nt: TGTGCCAGCCTACTCCGGGACACTGATGCCTACGAGCAGTACTTC
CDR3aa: CASLLRDTDAYEQYF

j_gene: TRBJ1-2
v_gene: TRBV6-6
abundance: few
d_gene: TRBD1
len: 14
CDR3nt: TGTGCCAGCAGTTACTCGACAGGGTACTATGGCTACACCTTC
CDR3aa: CASSYSTGYYGYTF

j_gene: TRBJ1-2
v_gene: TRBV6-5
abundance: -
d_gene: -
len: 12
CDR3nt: TGTGCCAGCACTCTAACAGGGAAAGGCTACACCTTC
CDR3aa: CASTLTGKGYTF